The rows below give T cell receptor beta chains drawn from one sample of a study of blood T cell repertoires in COVID-19. Some clones are missing from TCRdb's copy, which holds only in-frame ones; the method was immunoSEQ multiplex PCR. This table holds 250,000 to 300,000 clones, 88% found once. Sequenced: peripheral blood. Source of these receptors: a woman in her seventies with COVID-19, enrolled during active disease. Both conserved end residues are trimmed from each CDR3. The order of the fields is CDR3 protein, D gene, V gene, J gene. D genes are given only for firm matches.

CDR3: ASSIPSGSQNEQF
D: TRBD2
V: TRBV19
J: TRBJ2-1

CDR3: ASSLVEGDTQY
D: NA
V: TRBV5-1
J: TRBJ2-3

CDR3: ASRDRANTEAF
D: TRBD1
V: TRBV19
J: TRBJ1-1

CDR3: ASSDSTGASEKLF
D: TRBD1
V: TRBV6-5
J: TRBJ1-4

CDR3: ATGGQSNQPQH
D: NA
V: TRBV27
J: TRBJ1-5

CDR3: ASRGTGSSTDTQY
D: TRBD1
V: TRBV3-1/TRBV3-2
J: TRBJ2-3

CDR3: ASSPVSGANVLT
D: NA
V: TRBV27
J: TRBJ2-6

CDR3: ASSLAGGGTGELF
D: TRBD2
V: TRBV7-8
J: TRBJ2-2

CDR3: ATSDGAGVGYEQY
D: NA
V: TRBV24-1
J: TRBJ2-7

CDR3: ASRATGDTQY
D: NA
V: TRBV27
J: TRBJ2-3

CDR3: ASWDTLSYEQY
D: NA
V: TRBV28
J: TRBJ2-7

CDR3: ASSGISDNSPLH
D: NA
V: TRBV30
J: TRBJ1-6

CDR3: ASSFGGGPTNEKLF
D: NA
V: TRBV28
J: TRBJ1-4

CDR3: ASSGFSGRRGNEQF
D: TRBD2
V: TRBV2
J: TRBJ2-1

CDR3: ASRSEVTEAF
D: NA
V: TRBV9
J: TRBJ1-1

CDR3: ASRTSQGRNTEAF
D: NA
V: TRBV19
J: TRBJ1-1

CDR3: ASARTVYGYT
D: NA
V: TRBV12-3/TRBV12-4
J: TRBJ1-2

CDR3: ASRATSGEETQY
D: TRBD2
V: TRBV6-5
J: TRBJ2-5

CDR3: ASSPRDSLNTEAF
D: TRBD1
V: TRBV18
J: TRBJ1-1

CDR3: ASSLGGLQYEQY
D: NA
V: TRBV5-5
J: TRBJ2-7

CDR3: ASSGLGHATEAF
D: NA
V: TRBV7-9
J: TRBJ1-1

CDR3: ASSRRTGGTTNEKLF
D: TRBD1
V: TRBV11-2
J: TRBJ1-4

CDR3: ASSLEEYGYT
D: NA
V: TRBV23-1
J: TRBJ1-2

CDR3: ASSLNNGGRQF
D: NA
V: TRBV27
J: TRBJ2-1

CDR3: ASTPTGSSYNEQF
D: NA
V: TRBV19
J: TRBJ2-1

CDR3: ASSSSGRRGEQF
D: TRBD2
V: TRBV6-4
J: TRBJ2-1

CDR3: ASSLYPPRTAVDYGYT
D: NA
V: TRBV28
J: TRBJ1-2

CDR3: ASSKAAANEQF
D: NA
V: TRBV7-6
J: TRBJ2-1

CDR3: ASSLVWTANEKLF
D: NA
V: TRBV7-2
J: TRBJ1-4

CDR3: ASSPLGADGQF
D: NA
V: TRBV3-1/TRBV3-2
J: TRBJ2-1

CDR3: ASSHRTSGFLTDTQY
D: TRBD2
V: TRBV4-2
J: TRBJ2-3

CDR3: AWSVTQGVYEQY
D: TRBD1
V: TRBV30
J: TRBJ2-7

CDR3: ASSQIPSSPLH
D: NA
V: TRBV3-1/TRBV3-2
J: TRBJ1-6

CDR3: ASSRGQNSNQPQH
D: TRBD1
V: TRBV5-1
J: TRBJ1-5

CDR3: ASSRQVEQF
D: NA
V: TRBV28
J: TRBJ2-1

CDR3: ASSQISGSLHNEQF
D: TRBD2
V: TRBV5-1
J: TRBJ2-1

CDR3: AISDIYRDSYYNEQF
D: NA
V: TRBV10-3
J: TRBJ2-1

CDR3: AISEPGSNQPQH
D: NA
V: TRBV10-3
J: TRBJ1-5

CDR3: ASSSKQGAGETQY
D: TRBD1
V: TRBV5-4
J: TRBJ2-5

CDR3: ASSLGLGDRWNEKLF
D: TRBD1
V: TRBV7-8
J: TRBJ1-4

CDR3: ASNRIAVGDTQY
D: NA
V: TRBV6-5
J: TRBJ2-3

CDR3: SATLREGTEAF
D: NA
V: TRBV29-1
J: TRBJ1-1

CDR3: ASSRTTLAGGIETQY
D: TRBD2
V: TRBV9
J: TRBJ2-5

CDR3: ASSRNRIMNTGELF
D: NA
V: TRBV14
J: TRBJ2-2

CDR3: ASSKRTGNTGELF
D: TRBD1
V: TRBV5-1
J: TRBJ2-2